These T cell receptor beta chains were read from a single sample in a study of long-term antiretroviral therapy in people with HIV. Measured with immunoSEQ multiplex PCR; TCRdb has only the in-frame clones, and not every one. The repertoire includes tens of thousands of clones, around 85% of them detected once, and approximately 5.1% sits in the top ten. Sequenced here: unsorted PBMCs, sampled 0.7 years before starting antiretroviral therapy. All receptors derive from a man aged 25 to 40 with HIV. CDR3s include the opening cysteine and the closing phenylalanine or tryptophan. The D gene is left open where the match is weak. For some rows the clone size is stated as once, few or many, or as a class when expanded; others skip it.

j_call: TRBJ2-2
d_call: .
clone_size: .
v_call: TRBV9
cdr3_aa: CASSVSPNANTGELFF
cdr3_nt: TGTGCCAGCAGCGTATCCCCCAACGCGAACACCGGGGAGCTGTTTTTT

j_call: TRBJ1-4
d_call: .
clone_size: few
v_call: TRBV12-1
cdr3_aa: CASSFLLEHEKLFF
cdr3_nt: TGTGCCAGCAGCTTTCTTCTGGAGCATGAAAAACTGTTTTTT

j_call: TRBJ1-2
d_call: .
clone_size: .
v_call: TRBV27
cdr3_aa: CASSLTGTFHGYTF
cdr3_nt: TGTGCCAGCAGTCTAACTGGGACATTCCATGGCTACACCTTC

j_call: TRBJ2-1
d_call: TRBD2
clone_size: medium-sized
v_call: TRBV10-1
cdr3_aa: CASSSSGTSNEQFF
cdr3_nt: TGCGCCAGCAGCTCTAGCGGGACCTCTAATGAGCAGTTCTTC

j_call: TRBJ1-2
d_call: .
clone_size: .
v_call: TRBV5-1
cdr3_aa: CASSQDGYYGYTF
cdr3_nt: TGCGCCAGCAGCCAGGACGGTTACTATGGCTACACCTTC

j_call: TRBJ2-1
d_call: .
clone_size: .
v_call: TRBV7-2
cdr3_aa: CASSLASGAYNEQFF
cdr3_nt: TGTGCCAGCAGCTTAGCTAGCGGAGCCTACAATGAGCAGTTCTTC

j_call: TRBJ2-5
d_call: .
clone_size: .
v_call: TRBV7-9
cdr3_aa: CASNNIWASVETQYF
cdr3_nt: TGTGCCAGCAACAACATCTGGGCTAGCGTAGAGACCCAGTACTTC

j_call: TRBJ2-5
d_call: .
clone_size: .
v_call: TRBV5-6
cdr3_aa: CASSLIARQETQYF
cdr3_nt: TGTGCCAGCAGCTTGATCGCCAGACAAGAGACCCAGTACTTC

j_call: TRBJ2-1
d_call: TRBD2
clone_size: .
v_call: TRBV7-2
cdr3_aa: CASSPIALAGGNMGNEQFF
cdr3_nt: TGTGCCAGCAGCCCCATAGCTCTAGCGGGAGGGAATATGGGTAATGAGCAGTTCTTC

j_call: TRBJ2-1
d_call: TRBD2
clone_size: .
v_call: TRBV27
cdr3_aa: CASSLFPPSSGRYNEQFF
cdr3_nt: TGTGCCAGCAGTTTATTTCCCCCATCTAGCGGGAGATACAATGAGCAGTTCTTC

j_call: TRBJ2-5
d_call: .
clone_size: .
v_call: TRBV20-1
cdr3_aa: CSAGGVETQYF
cdr3_nt: TGCAGTGCCGGGGGCGTGGAGACCCAGTACTTC

j_call: TRBJ1-2
d_call: TRBD1
clone_size: once
v_call: TRBV5-4
cdr3_aa: CASSLDRGQRHINYGYTF
cdr3_nt: TGTGCCAGCAGCTTGGACAGGGGCCAAAGGCATATTAACTATGGCTACACCTTC

j_call: TRBJ2-3
d_call: .
clone_size: .
v_call: TRBV5-1
cdr3_aa: CASSLDTVVDTQYF
cdr3_nt: TGCGCCAGCAGCTTGGATACAGTGGTAGATACGCAGTATTTT

j_call: TRBJ1-2
d_call: .
clone_size: .
v_call: TRBV9
cdr3_aa: CASSSLPRGYTF
cdr3_nt: TGTGCCAGCAGCTCTCTCCCCAGGGGCTACACCTTC

j_call: TRBJ2-5
d_call: .
clone_size: .
v_call: TRBV28
cdr3_aa: CASSPKETQYF
cdr3_nt: TGTGCCAGCAGTCCGAAGGAGACCCAGTACTTC

j_call: TRBJ2-2
d_call: .
clone_size: .
v_call: TRBV5-4
cdr3_aa: CASGQGGTGELFF
cdr3_nt: TGTGCCAGCGGTCAGGGTGGCACCGGGGAGCTGTTTTTT

j_call: TRBJ2-5
d_call: .
clone_size: .
v_call: TRBV6-1
cdr3_aa: CASSPGLRAGETQYF
cdr3_nt: TGTGCCAGCAGCCCGGGACTCCGGGCAGGGGAGACCCAGTACTTC

j_call: TRBJ2-7
d_call: TRBD2
clone_size: .
v_call: TRBV28
cdr3_aa: CASSLREGDEQYF
cdr3_nt: TGTGCCAGCAGTTTGCGGGAGGGCGACGAGCAGTACTTC

j_call: TRBJ2-7
d_call: .
clone_size: once
v_call: TRBV28
cdr3_aa: CASRSSGLSSYEQYF
cdr3_nt: TGTGCCAGCAGAAGCTCAGGGTTGTCCTCCTACGAGCAGTACTTC

j_call: TRBJ2-5
d_call: TRBD2
clone_size: .
v_call: TRBV19
cdr3_aa: CALGGRVNKETQYF
cdr3_nt: TGTGCCCTGGGCGGGAGGGTAAACAAAGAGACCCAGTACTTC

j_call: TRBJ1-4
d_call: .
clone_size: once
v_call: TRBV28
cdr3_aa: CASRLPGIEKLFF
cdr3_nt: TGTGCCAGCAGGTTGCCAGGGATTGAAAAACTGTTTTTT

j_call: TRBJ2-7
d_call: TRBD1
clone_size: .
v_call: TRBV28
cdr3_aa: CASSQTGGSYEQYF
cdr3_nt: TGTGCCAGCAGTCAGACAGGGGGCTCCTACGAGCAGTACTTC

j_call: TRBJ1-2
d_call: .
clone_size: .
v_call: TRBV19
cdr3_aa: CASSIGDAARGGYTF
cdr3_nt: TGTGCCAGTAGTATAGGTGACGCGGCCCGGGGTGGCTACACCTTC

j_call: TRBJ1-2
d_call: TRBD1
clone_size: few
v_call: TRBV27
cdr3_aa: CASSRQGNGYTF
cdr3_nt: TGTGCCAGCAGTAGACAGGGGAATGGCTACACCTTC

j_call: TRBJ2-7
d_call: .
clone_size: .
v_call: TRBV5-4
cdr3_aa: CASSIGQWEQYF
cdr3_nt: TGTGCCAGCAGCATAGGACAGTGGGAGCAGTACTTC

j_call: TRBJ1-2
d_call: .
clone_size: .
v_call: TRBV19
cdr3_aa: CASIDGGANYGYTF
cdr3_nt: TGTGCCAGTATTGACGGGGGAGCTAACTATGGCTACACCTTC

j_call: TRBJ2-3
d_call: .
clone_size: .
v_call: TRBV5-4
cdr3_aa: CASSLSGGRKSTDTQYF
cdr3_nt: TGTGCCAGCAGCTTGTCCGGGGGGCGGAAAAGCACAGATACGCAGTATTTT

j_call: TRBJ1-6
d_call: .
clone_size: .
v_call: TRBV14
cdr3_aa: CASSQDLGGRSPLHF
cdr3_nt: TGTGCCAGCAGCCAAGATTTAGGGGGAAGATCACCCCTCCACTTT

j_call: TRBJ1-2
d_call: TRBD1
clone_size: .
v_call: TRBV6-6
cdr3_aa: CASNRQGAVDYGYTF
cdr3_nt: TGTGCCAGCAATAGACAGGGGGCGGTAGACTATGGCTACACCTTC

j_call: TRBJ1-2
d_call: .
clone_size: few
v_call: TRBV15
cdr3_aa: CATSSGGYGYTF
cdr3_nt: TGTGCCACCAGCAGCGGGGGCTATGGCTACACCTTC

j_call: TRBJ2-5
d_call: .
clone_size: .
v_call: TRBV6-1
cdr3_aa: CASNEGGVETQYF
cdr3_nt: TGTGCCAGCAATGAGGGGGGGGTGGAGACCCAGTACTTC